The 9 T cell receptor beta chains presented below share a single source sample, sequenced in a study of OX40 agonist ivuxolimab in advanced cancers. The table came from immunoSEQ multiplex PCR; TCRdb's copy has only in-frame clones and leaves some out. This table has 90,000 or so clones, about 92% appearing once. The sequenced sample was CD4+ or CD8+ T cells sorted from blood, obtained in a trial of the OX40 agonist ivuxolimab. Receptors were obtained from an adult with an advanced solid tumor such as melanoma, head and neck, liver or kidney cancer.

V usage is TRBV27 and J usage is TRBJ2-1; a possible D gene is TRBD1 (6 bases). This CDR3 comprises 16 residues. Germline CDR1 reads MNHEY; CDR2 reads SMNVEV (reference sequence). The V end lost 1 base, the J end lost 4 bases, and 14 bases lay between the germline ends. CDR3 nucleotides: TGTGCCAGCAGTTTATACAGGGAACTGGGATACAATGAGCAGTTCTTC. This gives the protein CASSLYRELGYNEQFF.

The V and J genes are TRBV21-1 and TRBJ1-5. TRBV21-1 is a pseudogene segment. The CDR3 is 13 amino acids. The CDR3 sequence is CARRDGHNQPQHF. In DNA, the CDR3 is TGTGCCAGGAGGGACGGCCACAATCAGCCCCAGCATTTT.

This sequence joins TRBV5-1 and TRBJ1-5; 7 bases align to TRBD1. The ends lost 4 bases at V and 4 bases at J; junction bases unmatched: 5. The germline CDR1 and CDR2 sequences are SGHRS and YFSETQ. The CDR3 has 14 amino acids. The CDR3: CASSTGTDNQPQHF. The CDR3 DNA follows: TGCGCCAGCAGCACCGGGACAGATAATCAGCCCCAGCATTTT.

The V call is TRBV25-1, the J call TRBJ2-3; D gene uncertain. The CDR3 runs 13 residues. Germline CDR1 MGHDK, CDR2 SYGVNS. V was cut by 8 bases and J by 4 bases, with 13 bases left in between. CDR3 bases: TGTGCCAGCCAAAGCCTAGGCGCAGATACGCAGTATTTT. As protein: CASQSLGADTQYF. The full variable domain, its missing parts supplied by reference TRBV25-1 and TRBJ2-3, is EADIYQTPRYLVIGTGKKITLECSQTMGHDKMYWYQQDPGMELHLIHYSYGVNSTEKGDLSSESTVSRIRTEHFPLTLESARPSHTSQYLCASQSLGADTQYFGPGTRLTVL.

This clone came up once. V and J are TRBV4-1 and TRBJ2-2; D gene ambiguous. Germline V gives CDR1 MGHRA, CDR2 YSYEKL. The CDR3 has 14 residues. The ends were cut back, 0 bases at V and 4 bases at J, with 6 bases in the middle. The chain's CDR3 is CASSQEVGTGELFF. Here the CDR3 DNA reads TGCGCCAGCAGCCAAGAGGTGGGCACCGGGGAGCTGTTTTTT.

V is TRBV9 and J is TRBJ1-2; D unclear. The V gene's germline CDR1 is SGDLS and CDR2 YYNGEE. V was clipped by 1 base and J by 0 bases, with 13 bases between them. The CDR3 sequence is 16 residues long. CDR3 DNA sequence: TGTGCCAGCAGCGTAACTAATCCGGACCCTAACTATGGCTACACCTTC. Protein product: CASSVTNPDPNYGYTF.

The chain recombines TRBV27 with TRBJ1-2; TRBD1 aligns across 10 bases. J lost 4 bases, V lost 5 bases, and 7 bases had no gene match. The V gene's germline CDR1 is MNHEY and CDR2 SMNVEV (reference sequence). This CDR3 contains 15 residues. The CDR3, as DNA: TGTGCCAGCAGTCAACGAGGGACAGGGGTCTATGGCTACACCTTC. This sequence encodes CASSQRGTGVYGYTF.

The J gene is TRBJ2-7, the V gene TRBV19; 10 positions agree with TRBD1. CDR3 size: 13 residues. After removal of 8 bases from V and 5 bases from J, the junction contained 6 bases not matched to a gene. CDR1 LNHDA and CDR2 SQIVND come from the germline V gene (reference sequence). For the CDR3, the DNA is TGTGCCAGTCCGGGACAGGGGTGGCACGAGCAGTACTTC. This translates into CASPGQGWHEQYF.

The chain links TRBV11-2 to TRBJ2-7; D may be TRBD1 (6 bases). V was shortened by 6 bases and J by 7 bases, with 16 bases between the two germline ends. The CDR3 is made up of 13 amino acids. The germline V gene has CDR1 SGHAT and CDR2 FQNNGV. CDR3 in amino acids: CASRHHEGTEQYF. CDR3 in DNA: TGTGCCAGCAGGCATCATGAAGGGACAGAGCAGTACTTC.